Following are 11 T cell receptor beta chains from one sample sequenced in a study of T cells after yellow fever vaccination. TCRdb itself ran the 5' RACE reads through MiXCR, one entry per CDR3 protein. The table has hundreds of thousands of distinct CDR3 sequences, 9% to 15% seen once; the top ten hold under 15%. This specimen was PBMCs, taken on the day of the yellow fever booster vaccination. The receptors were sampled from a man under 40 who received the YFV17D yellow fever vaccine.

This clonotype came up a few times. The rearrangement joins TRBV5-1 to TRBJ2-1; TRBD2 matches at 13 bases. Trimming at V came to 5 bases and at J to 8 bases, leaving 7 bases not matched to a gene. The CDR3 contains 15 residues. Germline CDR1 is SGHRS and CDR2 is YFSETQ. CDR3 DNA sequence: TGCGCCAGCAGACCTGGACTAGCGGGAGTGGATGAGCAGTTCTTC. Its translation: CASRPGLAGVDEQFF.

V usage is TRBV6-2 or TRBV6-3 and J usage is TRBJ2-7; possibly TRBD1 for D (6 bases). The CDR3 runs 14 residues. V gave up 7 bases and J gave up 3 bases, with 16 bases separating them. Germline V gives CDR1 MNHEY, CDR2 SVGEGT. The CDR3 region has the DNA TGTGCCAGCACGGAAATCGGGACAAGCTACGAGCAGTACTTC. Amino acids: CASTEIGTSYEQYF.

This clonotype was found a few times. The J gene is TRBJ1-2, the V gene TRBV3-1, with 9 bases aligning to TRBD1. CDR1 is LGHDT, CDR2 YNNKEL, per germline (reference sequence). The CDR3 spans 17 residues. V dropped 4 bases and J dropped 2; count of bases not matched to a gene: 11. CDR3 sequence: CASSPPGQGKGNYGYTF. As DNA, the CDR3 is TGTGCCAGCAGCCCTCCGGGACAGGGAAAGGGAAACTATGGCTACACCTTC.

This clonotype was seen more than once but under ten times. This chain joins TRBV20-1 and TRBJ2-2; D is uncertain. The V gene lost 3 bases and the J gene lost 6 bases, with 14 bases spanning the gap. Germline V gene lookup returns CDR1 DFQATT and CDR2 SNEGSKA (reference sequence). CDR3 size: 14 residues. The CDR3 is CSARGQMVAGELFF. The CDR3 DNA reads TGCAGTGCTAGGGGTCAGATGGTGGCCGGGGAGCTGTTTTTT.

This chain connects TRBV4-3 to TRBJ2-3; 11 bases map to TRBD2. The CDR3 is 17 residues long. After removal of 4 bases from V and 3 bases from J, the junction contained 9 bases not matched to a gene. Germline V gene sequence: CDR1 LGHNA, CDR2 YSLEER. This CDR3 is CASSRITGTSGTDTQYF. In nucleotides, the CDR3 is TGCGCCAGCAGCCGTATAACCGGGACTAGCGGTACAGATACGCAGTATTTT.

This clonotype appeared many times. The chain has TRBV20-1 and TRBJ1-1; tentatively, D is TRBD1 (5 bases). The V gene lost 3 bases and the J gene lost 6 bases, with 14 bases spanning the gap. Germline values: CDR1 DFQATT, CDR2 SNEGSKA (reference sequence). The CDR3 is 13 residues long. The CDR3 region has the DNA TGCAGTGCTAGTGGCGGGGGTAAGGCTGAAGCTTTCTTT. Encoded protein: CSASGGGKAEAFF.

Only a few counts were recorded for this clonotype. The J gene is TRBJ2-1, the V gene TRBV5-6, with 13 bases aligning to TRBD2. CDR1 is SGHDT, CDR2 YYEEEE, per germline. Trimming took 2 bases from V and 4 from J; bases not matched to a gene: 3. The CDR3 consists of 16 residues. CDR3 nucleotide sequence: TGTGCCAGCAGCTTTAGGGGACTAGCGGGATACAATGAGCAGTTCTTC. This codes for CASSFRGLAGYNEQFF.

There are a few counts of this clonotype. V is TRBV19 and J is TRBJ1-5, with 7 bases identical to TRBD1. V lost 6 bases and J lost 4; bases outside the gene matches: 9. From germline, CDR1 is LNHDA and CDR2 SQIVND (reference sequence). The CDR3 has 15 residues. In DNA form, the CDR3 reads TGTGCCAGTAGGATAACGGACAGGTCAAATCAGCCCCAGCATTTT. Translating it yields CASRITDRSNQPQHF.

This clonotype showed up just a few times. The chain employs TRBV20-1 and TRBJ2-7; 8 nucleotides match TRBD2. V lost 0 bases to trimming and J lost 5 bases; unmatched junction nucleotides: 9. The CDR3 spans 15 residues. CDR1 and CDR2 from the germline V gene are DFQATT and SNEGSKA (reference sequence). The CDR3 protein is CSARDQSGRAHEQYF. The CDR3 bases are TGCAGTGCTAGAGATCAAAGCGGGAGAGCCCACGAGCAGTACTTC.

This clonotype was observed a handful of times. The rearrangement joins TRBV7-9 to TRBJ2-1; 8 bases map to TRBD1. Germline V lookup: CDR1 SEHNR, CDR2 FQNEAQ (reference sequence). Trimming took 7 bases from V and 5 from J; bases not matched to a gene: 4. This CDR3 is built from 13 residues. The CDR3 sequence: CASTGTGNNEQFF. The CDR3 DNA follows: TGTGCCAGCACGGGGACAGGAAACAATGAGCAGTTCTTC.

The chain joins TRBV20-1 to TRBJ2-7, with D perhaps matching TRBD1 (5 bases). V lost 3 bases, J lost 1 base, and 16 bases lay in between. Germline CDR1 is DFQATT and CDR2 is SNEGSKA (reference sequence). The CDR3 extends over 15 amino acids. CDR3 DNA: TGCAGTGCTAGGGGGCAGGGTATTCGGTCCTACGAGCAGTACTTC. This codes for CSARGQGIRSYEQYF.